This TCR beta chain was sequenced during a study of OX40 agonist ivuxolimab in advanced cancers. Study-wide background: Eligibility rules accepted prior anti-PD-1, anti-PD-L1 or anti-CTLA-4 therapy, and 35% to 45% had some. Patients achieving partial responses numbered three: one hepatocellular carcinoma case and two cutaneous melanoma cases.

V was cut by 2 bases and J by 6 bases, with 13 bases left in between. CDR3 length equals 14 residues. Germline V gives CDR1 SNHLY, CDR2 FYNNEI. The study, taken as a whole, reports: Clonal expansion from baseline to week 6 occurred in both CD4+ and CD8+ T cells. Averaged across samples, CD8+ T cells carried more expanded clones than CD4+ did.

As concerns this clone: The antigen remains unidentified.

Profiled with immunoSEQ multiplex PCR; TCRdb holds only in-frame clones, not every one. The sample carries under 85,000 clones, around 86% recorded once. This chain uses TRBV2 with TRBJ2-5; maybe TRBD1 (5 bases). The sample consisted of CD4+ or CD8+ T cells sorted from blood, taken in a trial of the OX40 agonist ivuxolimab. The clonotype originates from an adult with an advanced solid tumor such as melanoma, head and neck, liver or kidney cancer. CDR3 DNA sequence: TGTGCCAGCAGTGAACTTAGGGGCGAACAGACCCAGTACTTC. Protein sequence: CASSELRGEQTQYF.